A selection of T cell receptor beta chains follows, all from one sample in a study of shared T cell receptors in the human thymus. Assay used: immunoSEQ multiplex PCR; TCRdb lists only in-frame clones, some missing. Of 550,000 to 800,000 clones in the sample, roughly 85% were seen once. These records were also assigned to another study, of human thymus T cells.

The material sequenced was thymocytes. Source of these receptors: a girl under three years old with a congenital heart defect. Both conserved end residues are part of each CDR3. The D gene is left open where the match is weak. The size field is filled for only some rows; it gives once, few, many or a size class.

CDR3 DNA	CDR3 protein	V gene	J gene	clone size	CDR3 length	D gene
TGTGCCACGTCGGGACTAGCGGATTCCTACGAGCAGTACTTC	CATSGLADSYEQYF	TRBV10-3	TRBJ2-7	once	14	TRBD2
TGTGCCAGAAGCTTGGGTCCCCGGCGGGTACTGGGGTCACCCCTCCACTTT	CARSLGPRRVLGSPLHF	TRBV5-3	TRBJ1-6	.	17	.
TGTGCCAGCACCACAGGGGGGGTAAGGTATCAGCCCCAGCATTTT	CASTTGGVRYQPQHF	TRBV6-5	TRBJ1-5	.	15	TRBD1
TGTGCCAGCAGTTTAAGATCAGGGGGTGGCTACACCTTC	CASSLRSGGGYTF	TRBV28	TRBJ1-2	.	13	TRBD1
TGTGCCAGCAGCTTATTGGGACTATACATGAACACTGAAGCTTTCTTT	CASSLLGLYMNTEAFF	TRBV7-6	TRBJ1-1	.	16	.
TGCGCCAGCAGCCAAGAAACCCGACAGGGGTCATATCAGCCCCAGCATTTT	CASSQETRQGSYQPQHF	TRBV4-1	TRBJ1-5	.	17	TRBD1
TGTGCCAGCAGCTTATCCTTACTAGCGGGGGGCACAGATACGCAGTATTTT	CASSLSLLAGGTDTQYF	TRBV7-2	TRBJ2-3	.	17	TRBD2
TGTGCCAGTAGTATATATCCAGGGAATGGCCTGGGCACTGAAGCTTTCTTT	CASSIYPGNGLGTEAFF	TRBV19	TRBJ1-1	few	17	.
TGTGCCGTGAGACTAGCGGGGGCCGGGGAAGGTGAGCAGTTCTTC	CAVRLAGAGEGEQFF	TRBV10-3	TRBJ2-1	.	15	TRBD2
TGTGCCAGCACTTTATTCGCCCGACCACAGGGGGCGTCTATCGAGCAGTACTTC	CASTLFARPQGASIEQYF	TRBV7-2	TRBJ2-7	.	18	TRBD1
TGCGCCAGCAGCCAAAGTAAGGAACAGAGCCTGTGGCCCCAGCATTTT	CASSQSKEQSLWPQHF	TRBV4-3	TRBJ1-5	.	16	.
TGTGCCAGCTCACCACACCCCAACGGACAGTACGAGCAGTACTTC	CASSPHPNGQYEQYF	TRBV18	TRBJ2-7	.	15	.
TGCGCCAGCAGCGCTACCCTGGGCGAGAGCTCCTACAATGAGCAGTTCTTC	CASSATLGESSYNEQFF	TRBV10-1	TRBJ2-1	.	17	.
TGTGCCAGCAGCTACCTAACAGGGAATGCTGAAGCTTTCTTT	CASSYLTGNAEAFF	TRBV7-9	TRBJ1-1	few	14	.
TGTGCCAGTAGTGCTAGGAGAAATCCTGAAGCTTTCTTT	CASSARRNPEAFF	TRBV19	TRBJ1-1	.	13	.
TGTGCCAGCCGCCCGTTCCGGGACAGGCATTCCTACGAGCAGTACTTC	CASRPFRDRHSYEQYF	TRBV2	TRBJ2-7	.	16	TRBD1
TGTGCCAGTAGACGGGACAGGGGGGGCACTGAAGCTTTCTTT	CASRRDRGGTEAFF	TRBV19	TRBJ1-1	few	14	TRBD1
TGTGCCATCGAACCGGGACAGGGCAATTCACCCCTCCACTTT	CAIEPGQGNSPLHF	TRBV6-4	TRBJ1-6	.	14	TRBD1
TGTGCCACCAGCAGAGGTGGGGCCGGGGGTAGCGAGAGCTCCTACAATGAGCAGTTCTTC	CATSRGGAGGSESSYNEQFF	TRBV15	TRBJ2-1	.	20	.
TGTGCCAGCAGCTTAGGGTCAGGGGGGACTGAAGCTTTCTTT	CASSLGSGGTEAFF	TRBV7-9	TRBJ1-1	.	14	TRBD1
TGTGCCTGGAGTCCCCTCCGTAGCGGGGGGGTAATGATCGTAGATACGCAGTATTTT	CAWSPLRSGGVMIVDTQYF	TRBV30	TRBJ2-3	.	19	TRBD2
TGTGCCAGCAGCCCACAAGGACAGGGAAGGACTAAGCATGGCTACACCTTC	CASSPQGQGRTKHGYTF	TRBV5-5	TRBJ1-2	.	17	TRBD1
TGTGCCAGCAACCCAGTGGGCGAGGGCCCTGAAGCTTTCTTT	CASNPVGEGPEAFF	TRBV5-5	TRBJ1-1	.	14	.
TGTGCCTGGGGACGGACAGAGAGAACCTACGAGCAGTACTTC	CAWGRTERTYEQYF	TRBV30	TRBJ2-7	.	14	.
TGTGCCAGCAGCTTATACAAACAGGGGCCCACTGAAGCTTTCTTT	CASSLYKQGPTEAFF	TRBV5-6	TRBJ1-1	.	15	TRBD1
TGTGCCAGCAGTGAACTGGACTATACCGGGGAGCTGTTTTTT	CASSELDYTGELFF	TRBV25-1	TRBJ2-2	.	14	.
TGTGCCAGCAGTTACACTAGCGGGGGGGCCACCGGGGAGCTGTTTTTT	CASSYTSGGATGELFF	TRBV6-5	TRBJ2-2	.	16	TRBD2
TGTGCCAGCAGTGAAGCACACGGACAGGGTAGTTATGGCTACACCTTC	CASSEAHGQGSYGYTF	TRBV2	TRBJ1-2	once	16	TRBD1
TGTGCCAGCAGGACGGGACTAGCGGGGGCCCGGCGGCAGCAGTTCTTC	CASRTGLAGARRQQFF	TRBV27	TRBJ2-1	.	16	TRBD2
TGCGCCAGCAGTGTCACCCGACAGGGAGGTTCTAAAGAGACCCAGTACTTC	CASSVTRQGGSKETQYF	TRBV10-2	TRBJ2-5	.	17	.
TGCAGTGCTAGAGCGAGGGAGAAACTGTTTTTT	CSARAREKLFF	TRBV20-1	TRBJ1-4	.	11	.
TGTGCCAGCAGGTGGTACCTGGAGGCCACAGATACGCAGTATTTT	CASRWYLEATDTQYF	TRBV7-9	TRBJ2-3	.	15	.
TGTGCCAGCAGTCTATTGGACAGCCCGGCCGTAGGCTACACCTTC	CASSLLDSPAVGYTF	TRBV6-1	TRBJ1-2	.	15	.
TGTGCCAGCTCACCGGCGGGGCACCTCTATAATTCACCCCTCCACTTT	CASSPAGHLYNSPLHF	TRBV18	TRBJ1-6	.	16	.
TGTGCCAGCAAAGTCCGAGGCGGGGGGAGCACAGATACGCAGTATTTT	CASKVRGGGSTDTQYF	TRBV7-2	TRBJ2-3	.	16	TRBD2
TGTGCCAGCAGCGGGGGAGTGACTAGCGCCAAAGAGACCCAGTACTTC	CASSGGVTSAKETQYF	TRBV7-2	TRBJ2-5	.	16	TRBD2
TGTGCCAGCAGCTTAGGTAGCCGTGACCACGAGCAGTACTTC	CASSLGSRDHEQYF	TRBV7-3	TRBJ2-7	.	14	.
TGTGCCAGCCTCTCATACGGGAGGGTCGGGGCCAACGTCCTGACTTTC	CASLSYGRVGANVLTF	TRBV28	TRBJ2-6	few	16	TRBD2
TGCGCCAGCAGCCTCTCGGGGAGCGGGGGGGCCCCTAATGAGCAGTTCTTC	CASSLSGSGGAPNEQFF	TRBV4-1	TRBJ2-1	.	17	TRBD2
TGTGCCAGCAGTCCCAGGGGATTCAATCAGCCCCAGCATTTT	CASSPRGFNQPQHF	TRBV6-6	TRBJ1-5	.	14	.
TGTGCCAGCATGACAAGGCCCTATAATTCACCCCTCCACTTT	CASMTRPYNSPLHF	TRBV7-8	TRBJ1-6	.	14	.